One and the same sample provided the 25 T cell receptor beta chains below, sequenced in a study of T cell repertoires in cytomegalovirus infection. A single record per CDR3 protein comes from TCRdb applying MiXCR to the reads. The repertoire holds some 680,000 distinct CDR3 sequences, with less than 40% as singletons. The sequenced sample was PBMCs. These receptors originate from a human donor in good health (CMV status not recorded). Some clones in this sample may be carry-over from other donors' samples.

The chain joins TRBV7-6 to TRBJ1-4, with TRBD1 as a possible D gene (6 bases). The CDR3 runs to 14 residues. Trimming cost V 4 bases and J 6 bases, with 12 bases left between them. Germline V gene lookup returns CDR1 SGHVS and CDR2 FNYEAQ. CDR3 protein: CASSSGGTDEKLFF. The CDR3 DNA reads as TGTGCCAGCAGCTCGGGGGGCACTGATGAAAAACTGTTTTTT.

This clonotype was counted a few times. The chain links TRBV28 to TRBJ2-7, with D perhaps matching TRBD2 (5 bases). The CDR3 is 13 amino acids. Per germline, CDR1 MDHEN and CDR2 SYDVKM. The V end lost 6 bases, the J end lost 7 bases, and 16 bases lay between the germline ends. CDR3 loop: CASRAVPTGEQYF. The CDR3 nucleotides read TGTGCCAGCAGGGCGGTTCCGACGGGGGAGCAGTACTTC.

As regards this clonotype: A much larger clone differs by one base, so this may be a read error. V and J are TRBV28 and TRBJ2-3, with no clear D. Trimming pared 8 bases from V and 6 bases from J, leaving 27 bases between. The CDR3 length is 17 residues. Germline assignment: CDR1 MDHEN and CDR2 SYDVKM. The CDR3 coding sequence is TGTGCCAGCTGCCCCCACGGTCTAGGAGACCGACCGGATACGCAGTATTTT. Encoded protein: CASCPHGLGDRPDTQYF.

In this sample, this clonotype turned up many times. This chain links TRBV28 with TRBJ1-1; 10 bases agree with TRBD1. V was clipped by 3 bases and J by 4 bases; unmatched bases: 17. Germline V gene data show CDR1 as MDHEN and CDR2 as SYDVKM. The CDR3 has 19 amino acids. The CDR3: CASSLVFPGQGMGSTEAFF. The CDR3 DNA reads TGTGCCAGCAGTTTGGTATTTCCGGGACAGGGGATGGGTAGCACTGAAGCTTTCTTT.

The chain employs TRBV6-4 and TRBJ2-1; 11 bases are shared with TRBD1. Trimming cost V 6 bases and J 6 bases; bases outside gene matches: 4. Germline V gives CDR1 MRHNA, CDR2 SNTAGT. The CDR3 extends over 14 amino acids. The DNA of the CDR3 is TGTGCCAGCAGGTACGGGACAGGGGGCAATGAGCAGTTCTTC. Protein sequence: CASRYGTGGNEQFF.

This chain links TRBV2 with TRBJ1-6; D call uncertain. The CDR3 loop spans 12 amino acids. Germline V lookup: CDR1 SNHLY, CDR2 FYNNEI. V gave up 11 bases and J gave up 6 bases, with 11 bases separating them. The CDR3 loop is CAGRLSNSPLHF. The CDR3 nucleotides are TGTGCCGGGAGGCTTTCTAATTCACCCCTCCACTTT.

The sample holds many counts of this clonotype. A junction boundary mismatches the germline segment, possibly from a read error. The rearrangement joins TRBV7-2 to TRBJ1-6, with no clear D. Looked up from germline, CDR1 is SGHTA and CDR2 is FQGNSA. The CDR3 has 15 amino acids. For the CDR3, the DNA is TGTGCCAGCAGGTTAGACCGTTCCTATAATTCACCCCTCCACTTT. Its protein is CASRLDRSYNSPLHF. The full variable domain, with the rest looked up from reference TRBV7-2 and TRBJ1-6, is GAGVSQSPSNKVTEKGKDVELRCDPISGHTALYWYRQSLGQGLEFLIYFQGNSAPDKSGLPSDRFSAERTGGSVSTLTIQRTQQEDSAVYLCASRLDRSYNSPLHFGNGTRLTVT.

This chain links TRBV6-6 with TRBJ1-1; D is possibly TRBD1 (5 bases). Germline V gene lookup returns CDR1 MNHNY and CDR2 SVGAGI (reference sequence). The V gene lost 5 bases and the J gene lost 1 base, with 11 bases spanning the gap. CDR3 length equals 14 residues. This chain's CDR3 is CASSRGAGNTEAFF. The CDR3 region has the DNA TGTGCCAGCAGTCGCGGGGCAGGGAACACTGAAGCTTTCTTT.

The V call is TRBV6-5, the J call TRBJ1-5; no reliable D call. The CDR3 loop spans 14 amino acids. V lost 4 bases to trimming and J lost 6 bases, with 13 bases between them. Germline V gene sequence: CDR1 MNHEY, CDR2 SVGAGI. The chain's CDR3 is CASSSGRNSQPQHF. The CDR3 nucleotides read TGTGCCAGCAGTTCAGGACGGAATTCTCAGCCCCAGCATTTT.

This clonotype has only a few counts. This chain joins TRBV5-1 and TRBJ1-2; D is perhaps TRBD1 (5 bases). V dropped 0 bases and J dropped 5 bases, with 17 bases sitting between them. This CDR3 contains 16 residues. Germline assignment: CDR1 SGHRS and CDR2 YFSETQ. CDR3 DNA: TGCGCCAGCAGCTTGGAACCAGGGCGGCAGACTTATGGCTACACCTTC. Its protein is CASSLEPGRQTYGYTF.

This clonotype occurred a few times. V gene TRBV29-1 combines with J gene TRBJ1-1; no clear D. This CDR3 is built from 13 residues. Germline assignment: CDR1 SQVTM and CDR2 ANQGSEA. Trimming shortened V by 3 bases and J by 7 bases, and 15 bases separated the two germline ends. The DNA for the CDR3 is TGCAGCGTTGATGGTGGGAAGACCGATGAAGCTTTCTTT. It translates to CSVDGGKTDEAFF.

The genes are TRBV7-6 and TRBJ2-1, with 8 nucleotides matching TRBD1. CDR1 and CDR2 (germline): SGHVS, FNYEAQ. This CDR3 has 16 amino acids. Trimming took 5 bases from V and 7 from J; bases not matched to a gene: 13. The CDR3 sequence: CASSPTRGQGWNEQFF. The CDR3 DNA reads as TGTGCCAGCAGCCCTACTAGAGGACAGGGATGGAATGAGCAGTTCTTC.

In its sample, this clonotype was seen a few times. This sequence joins TRBV7-9 and TRBJ2-1; TRBD1 agrees at 7 bases. The CDR3 sequence is 15 residues long. V gave up 7 bases and J gave up 5 bases; unmatched junction bases: 11. The germline V gene encodes CDR1 SEHNR and CDR2 FQNEAQ (reference sequence). CDR3 sequence: CASNRQGAIHNEQFF. The CDR3 nucleotides are TGTGCCAGCAACAGACAGGGAGCCATCCACAATGAGCAGTTCTTC.

There are many counts of this clonotype. The chain combines TRBV7-3 with TRBJ1-2; TRBD1 aligns across 9 bases. Looked up from germline, CDR1 is SGHTA and CDR2 is FQGTGA. This CDR3 is built from 14 residues. Trimming removed 6 bases from V and 5 bases from J; junction bases left unmatched: 7. CDR3 region: CASSLGQGVYGYTF. In DNA form, the CDR3 reads TGTGCCAGCAGTTTGGGACAGGGCGTTTATGGCTACACCTTC.

The sample holds many counts of this clonotype. The chain couples TRBV7-8 to TRBJ1-1, with TRBD1 matching over 7 bases. Germline V gene lookup returns CDR1 SGHVS and CDR2 FQNEAQ. The length of the CDR3 is 13 residues. J was trimmed by 5 bases and V by 5 bases; bases with no gene match: 5. The chain's CDR3 is CASSRDRVTEAFF. The CDR3 DNA reads as TGTGCCAGCAGCCGTGACAGGGTAACTGAAGCTTTCTTT. Full variable domain (outside the CDR3, taken from reference TRBV7-8 and TRBJ1-1): GAGVSQSPRYKVAKRGQDVALRCDPISGHVSLFWYQQALGQGPEFLTYFQNEAQLDKSGLPSDRFFAERPEGSVSTLKIQRTQQEDSAVYLCASSRDRVTEAFFGQGTRLTVV.

The rearrangement links TRBV6-6 to TRBJ2-3, with TRBD1 as a possible D gene (6 bases). V lost 2 bases and J 2 bases, leaving 8 bases between the germline ends. The length of the CDR3 is 14 residues. Germline CDR1 and CDR2: MNHNY and SVGAGI (reference sequence). The DNA of the CDR3 is TGTGCCAGCAGTTACCGGGACAACACAGATACGCAGTATTTT. It yields the protein CASSYRDNTDTQYF.

This clonotype was detected only a few times. The chain is built from TRBV19 and TRBJ2-5; TRBD2 matches 12 bases. Germline V gene sequence: CDR1 LNHDA, CDR2 SQIVND (reference sequence). The CDR3 is 19 amino acids. J lost 5 bases, V lost 1 base, and 14 bases had no gene match. The chain's CDR3 is CASSIAPLSSGGALETQYF. CDR3 coding DNA: TGTGCCAGTAGTATAGCCCCCTTATCTAGCGGGGGGGCCTTGGAGACCCAGTACTTC.

In this sample, this clonotype turned up a few times. The chain recombines TRBV19 with TRBJ2-7; 8 positions match TRBD1. V lost 2 bases and J lost 4; bases outside the gene matches: 7. Germline values: CDR1 LNHDA, CDR2 SQIVND (reference sequence). The CDR3 sequence is 15 residues long. DNA for the CDR3: TGTGCCAGTAGTATAACCCGGGACAGGACTTACGAGCAGTACTTC. This gives the protein CASSITRDRTYEQYF.

This clonotype was seen many times. J is TRBJ1-5 and V is TRBV7-6; TRBD1 aligns across 7 bases. The germline gives CDR1 SGHVS, CDR2 FNYEAQ. V lost 6 bases, J lost 3 bases, and 14 bases stayed unmatched. The CDR3 spans 17 residues. The CDR3 coding sequence is TGTGCCAGCAGAGCGCACAGGGGATTGAGGACCAATCAGCCCCAGCATTTT. It encodes CASRAHRGLRTNQPQHF.

A single count supports this clonotype. An end of the junction differs from the germline gene, which may be a read error. This chain uses TRBV28 with TRBJ1-2; no clear D. The CDR3 sequence is 13 residues long. CDR1 is MDHEN and CDR2 is SYDVKM in the germline V gene. The CDR3 loop reads CARSLSRVYFYTF. In DNA, the CDR3 is TGTGCCAGAAGTTTATCCCGGGTCTATTTCTACACCTTC.

The genes are TRBV29-1 and TRBJ2-5, with 9 positions matching TRBD2. Germline CDR1 reads SQVTM; CDR2 reads ANQGSEA. The length of the CDR3 is 14 residues. Unmatched junction bases numbered 3, after V lost 3 bases and J lost 1 base. The CDR3 DNA reads TGCAGCGTTGAGCCAGCGGGAGGCCAAGAGACCCAGTACTTC. It specifies CSVEPAGGQETQYF. Full variable domain (rest looked up from reference TRBV29-1 and TRBJ2-5): SAVISQKPSRDICQRGTSLTIQCQVDSQVTMMFWYRQQPGQSLTLIATANQGSEATYESGFVIDKFPISRPNLTFSTLTVSNMSPEDSSIYLCSVEPAGGQETQYFGPGTRLLVL.

This clonotype was seen more than once but under ten times. CDR3 amino acids: CASHRGGSSYNEQFF. The CDR3, as DNA: TGTGCCAGCCATAGGGGGGGTTCCTCCTACAATGAGCAGTTCTTC. The rearrangement links TRBV28 to TRBJ2-1; D is possibly TRBD2 (7 bases). CDR1 is MDHEN, CDR2 SYDVKM, per germline. V lost 8 bases, J lost 0 bases, and 14 bases lay in between. The CDR3 is made up of 15 amino acids.

This clonotype occurred a few times. The rearrangement joins TRBV7-9 to TRBJ2-7, with D possibly matching TRBD1 (6 bases). V dropped 1 base and J dropped 0 bases, with 13 bases sitting between them. The CDR3 runs 16 residues. Per germline, CDR1 SEHNR and CDR2 FQNEAQ (reference sequence). The CDR3 sequence: CASSLEGQWSSYEQYF. The DNA of the CDR3 is TGTGCCAGCAGCTTAGAGGGACAATGGAGCTCCTACGAGCAGTACTTC.

The rearrangement joins TRBV5-5 to TRBJ1-2; the D is unclear. With 7 bases removed from V and 8 bases from J, the gap between germline ends came to 9 bases. This CDR3 spans 10 amino acids. Germline V lookup: CDR1 SGHKS, CDR2 YYEKEE (reference sequence). The CDR3 loop reads CASGSGGYTF. The CDR3 region has the DNA TGTGCCAGCGGGAGCGGCGGCTACACCTTC.

This clonotype appeared a single time. The junction and the germline gene differ at one end; a read error may be behind it. The chain combines TRBV7-2 with TRBJ2-7, with TRBD2 matching 7 bases. Germline values: CDR1 SGHTA, CDR2 FQGNSA. The CDR3 spans 15 residues. The DNA for the CDR3 is TGTGTCAGCAGCTTGGGAGGGCTGGATACCTACGAGCAGTCATTC. It is translated as CVSSLGGLDTYEQSF.